This entry describes one TCR beta chain. This clone has only a few counts. There is no known antigen for this receptor. No base quality values were provided; no much bigger clone lies one nucleotide off. The library was prepared using the immunoSEQ multiplex PCR assay. Sourced from immuneACCESS, this table was stored by TCRdb with only in-frame sequences that have V and J called. A share of the clones is absent; for the studies checked, an unresolved V gene accounts for under half, and the remainder has no known explanation. The sample table records 40,000 or so clones; about 63% of these occur just once. About 18% of the sample goes to the ten largest clones. The sample is drawn from a study of radiotherapy plus CTLA-4 blockade in lung cancer (dated by TCRdb to the late 2010s). Study-level background: Objective responses occurred in 18% of enrolled patients, and about 33% achieved disease control. General conclusions and limits of the study: The strongest predictors of response, as reported, were early dynamic changes in blood T cell clones along with a rise in serum interferon-beta after radiation. After treatment with radiotherapy and ipilimumab, TCR clones that originated in tumors expanded in peripheral blood.

The study tested focal radiation therapy combined with CTLA-4 blockade (ipilimumab) in patients with chemo-refractory metastatic non-small-cell lung cancer. This specimen was peripheral blood, taken from a patient treated with radiotherapy plus ipilimumab. The source is a human donor with non-small cell lung cancer who had a partial response to radiotherapy plus ipilimumab.

The nucleotides read TGTGCCAGCAGCTGGAAGGGGGCGCGGGGAAAACTGTTTTTT. Protein translation: CASSWKGARGKLFF. The chain employs TRBV7-2 and TRBJ1-4; 7 bases in between match TRBD1. V lost 4 bases and J lost 10 bases, and the count of bases not matched to a germline gene is 9. CDR1 and CDR2, per the germline V gene, are SGHTA and FQGNSA. Reading from cysteine to phenylalanine, the CDR3 counts 14 amino acids. Only the CDR3 DNA stays, 42 bases, in frame from base 1.